The T cell receptor beta chain under discussion was sequenced for a study of blood T cell repertoires in COVID-19. V lost 0 bases and J lost 2, with 6 bases in between. The CDR3 covers 14 residues. Germline V gene lookup returns CDR1 SGHRS and CDR2 YFSETQ. Generated by immunoSEQ multiplex PCR, the TCRdb table keeps only in-frame clones and is missing some. The sample includes 150,000 to 200,000 clones, 86% of them seen just once. This clone came up once. The source of this sequence is a man aged 65 to 85 with acute or convalescent COVID-19. Sequencing was carried out using peripheral blood. The chain recombines TRBV5-1 with TRBJ1-3; D is ambiguous. Here the CDR3 DNA reads TGCGCCAGCAGCTTGGTGTCGGCTGGAAACACCATATATTTT. Its translation is CASSLVSAGNTIYF. Filled out from reference TRBV5-1 and TRBJ1-3, the complete variable domain reads KAGVTQTPRYLIKTRGQQVTLSCSPISGHRSVSWYQQTPGQGLQFLFEYFSETQRNKGNFPGRFSGRQFSNSRSEMNVSTLELGDSALYLCASSLVSAGNTIYFGEGSWLTVV.